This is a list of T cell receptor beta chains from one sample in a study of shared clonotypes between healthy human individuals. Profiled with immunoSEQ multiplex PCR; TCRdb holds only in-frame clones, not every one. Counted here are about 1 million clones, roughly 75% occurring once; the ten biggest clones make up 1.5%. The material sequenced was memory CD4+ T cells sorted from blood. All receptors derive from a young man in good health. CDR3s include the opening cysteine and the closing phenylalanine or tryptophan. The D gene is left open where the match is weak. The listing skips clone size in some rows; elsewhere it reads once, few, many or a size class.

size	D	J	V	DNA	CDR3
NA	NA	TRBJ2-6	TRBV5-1	TGCGCCAGCAGCTTGCGCGGGGACACCGGCTCTGGGGCCAACGTCCTGACTTTC	CASSLRGDTGSGANVLTF
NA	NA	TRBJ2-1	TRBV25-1	TGTGCCAGCAGCCCCTACGGGGCCAACAATGAGCAGTTCTTC	CASSPYGANNEQFF
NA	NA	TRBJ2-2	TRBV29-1	TGCAGCGTTGAAGATTCAATTGCAAGACCTACCGGGGAGCTGTTTTTT	CSVEDSIARPTGELFF
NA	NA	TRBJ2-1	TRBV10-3	TGTGCCACCTCTCCGGGGTTAATCAATGAGCAGTTCTTC	CATSPGLINEQFF
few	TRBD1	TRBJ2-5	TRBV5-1	TGCGCCAGCAGCTTGACAGGGGAAGAGACCCAGTACTTC	CASSLTGEETQYF
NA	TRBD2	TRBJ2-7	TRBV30	TGTGCCTGGAGTGGGGGCGGGGGAGACTACGAGCAGTACTTC	CAWSGGGGDYEQYF
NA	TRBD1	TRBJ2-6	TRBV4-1	TGCGCCAGCACCTCAGATTTGGCCAGGGGGCTGGCTGGGGCCAACGTCCTGACTTTC	CASTSDLARGLAGANVLTF
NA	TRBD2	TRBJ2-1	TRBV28	TGTGCCAGCAGAACGGGGGGAAGCTCCTACAATGAGCAGTTCTTC	CASRTGGSSYNEQFF
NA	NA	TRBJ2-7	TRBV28	TGTGCCAGCAGCCAGACCATTTACGAGCAGTACTTC	CASSQTIYEQYF
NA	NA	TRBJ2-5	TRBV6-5	TGTGCCAGCAAACACAGGAAGGCGGAGACCCAGTACTTC	CASKHRKAETQYF
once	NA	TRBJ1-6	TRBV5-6	TGTGCCAGCAGCTTGAACACAGGGAAAACGGTCTCACCCCTCCACTTT	CASSLNTGKTVSPLHF
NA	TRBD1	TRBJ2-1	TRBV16	TGTGCCAGCAGCCATGGGACAGCTTACAATGAGCAGTTCTTC	CASSHGTAYNEQFF
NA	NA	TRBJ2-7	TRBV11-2	TGTGCCAGCAGCTTAGAGGTTCGGGGGCCGTACGAGCAGTACTTC	CASSLEVRGPYEQYF
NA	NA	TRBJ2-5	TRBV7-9	TGTGCCAGCAGCGGGACCTCACGGGAGACCCAGTACTTC	CASSGTSRETQYF
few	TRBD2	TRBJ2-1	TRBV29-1	TGCAGCGCGATTCCTAGCGGGTTCTACAATGAGCAGTTCTTC	CSAIPSGFYNEQFF
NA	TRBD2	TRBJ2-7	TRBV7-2	TGTGCCAGCAGCTTAGCGTCTAGCGGGACCCACTCCTACGAGCAGTACTTC	CASSLASSGTHSYEQYF
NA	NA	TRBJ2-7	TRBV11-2	TGTGCCAGCAGCTTAGTTATCGGGGGGCCCTACGAGCAGTACTTC	CASSLVIGGPYEQYF
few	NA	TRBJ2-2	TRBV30	TGTGCCTGGAGTTTCGGGTGGGACGGCGGGGAGCTGTTTTTT	CAWSFGWDGGELFF
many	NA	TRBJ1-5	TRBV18	TGTGCCAGCTCACTCGGACAGTATCAGCCCCAGCATTTT	CASSLGQYQPQHF
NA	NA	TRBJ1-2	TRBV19	TGTGCCAGTAGTATATACTCTAACTATGGCTACACCTTC	CASSIYSNYGYTF